This TCR beta chain was profiled in a study of blood T cell repertoires in COVID-19. Turning to the study itself: The analysed material was cDNA or gDNA that came from T cells, B-cell-depleted T cells, or PBMCs.

A few counts support this clone. From germline, CDR1 is WSHSY and CDR2 SAAADI. CDR3 length: 15 residues. The germline V and J ends were trimmed by 3 bases and 0 bases, with 11 bases remaining between them. Some clones are missing from TCRdb's copy, which holds only in-frame ones; the method was immunoSEQ multiplex PCR. Of 300,000 to 350,000 clones listed, 90% are singletons. V gene TRBV10-2 combines with J gene TRBJ1-2, with D uncertain. This receptor was taken from a woman in her 30s with COVID-19, enrolled during active disease. Sequenced: peripheral blood. CDR3 residues: CASSDPGDPNYGYTF. The CDR3 nucleotides are TGCGCCAGCAGTGATCCAGGTGACCCTAACTATGGCTACACCTTC.